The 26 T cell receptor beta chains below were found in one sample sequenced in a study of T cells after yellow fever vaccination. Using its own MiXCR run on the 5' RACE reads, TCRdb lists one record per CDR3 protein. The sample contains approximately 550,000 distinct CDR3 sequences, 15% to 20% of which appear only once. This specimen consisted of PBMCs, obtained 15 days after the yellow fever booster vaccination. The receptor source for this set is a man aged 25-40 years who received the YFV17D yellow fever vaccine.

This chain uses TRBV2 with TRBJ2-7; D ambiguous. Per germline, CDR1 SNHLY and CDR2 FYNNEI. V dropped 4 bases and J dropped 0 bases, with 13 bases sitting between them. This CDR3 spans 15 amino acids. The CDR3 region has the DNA TGTGCCAGCAGTGCTATTACCCAAAGCTCCTACGAGCAGTACTTC. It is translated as CASSAITQSSYEQYF.

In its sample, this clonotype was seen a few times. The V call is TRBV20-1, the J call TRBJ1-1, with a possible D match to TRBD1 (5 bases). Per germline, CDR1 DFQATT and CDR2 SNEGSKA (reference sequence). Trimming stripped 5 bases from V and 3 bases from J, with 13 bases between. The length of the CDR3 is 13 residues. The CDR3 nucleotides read TGCAGTGCTGGGACGGATCGTGACACTGAAGCTTTCTTT. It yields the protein CSAGTDRDTEAFF.

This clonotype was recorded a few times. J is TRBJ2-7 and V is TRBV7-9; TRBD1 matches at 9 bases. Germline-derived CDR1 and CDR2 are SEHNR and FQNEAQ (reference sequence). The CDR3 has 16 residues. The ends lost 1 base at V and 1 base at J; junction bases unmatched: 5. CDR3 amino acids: CASSLGRDRVSYEQYF. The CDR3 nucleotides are TGTGCCAGCAGCTTAGGCCGGGACAGGGTTTCCTACGAGCAGTACTTC.

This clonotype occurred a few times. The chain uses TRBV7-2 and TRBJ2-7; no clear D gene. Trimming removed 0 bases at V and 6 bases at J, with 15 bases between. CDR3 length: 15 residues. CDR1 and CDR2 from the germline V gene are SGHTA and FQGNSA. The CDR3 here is CASSLAGLGLREQYF. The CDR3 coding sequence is TGTGCCAGCAGCTTAGCGGGCCTTGGGCTTCGCGAGCAGTACTTC.

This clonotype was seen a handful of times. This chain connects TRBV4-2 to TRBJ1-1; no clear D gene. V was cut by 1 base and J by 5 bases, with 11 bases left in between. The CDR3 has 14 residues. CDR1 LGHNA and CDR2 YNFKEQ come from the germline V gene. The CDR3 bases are TGTGCCAGCAGCCAAGGGGCAGGAGAAACTGAAGCTTTCTTT. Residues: CASSQGAGETEAFF.

CDR3 DNA: TGTGCCACCAGCAGAGATAGGACAGGGGAAACCCACGAGCAGTACTTC. This encodes CATSRDRTGETHEQYF. The J gene is TRBJ2-7, the V gene TRBV15; 9 nucleotides match TRBD1. V lost 0 bases to trimming and J lost 5 bases; unmatched junction nucleotides: 8. CDR3 length: 16 amino acids. CDR1 is LNHNV, CDR2 YYDKDF, per germline (reference sequence).

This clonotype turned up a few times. The CDR3 loop is CASRALGGVTDTQYF. CDR3 DNA: TGTGCCAGCAGAGCTCTAGGTGGCGTGACAGATACGCAGTATTTT. The chain carries TRBV28 and TRBJ2-3; no clear D gene. This CDR3 is 15 amino acids long. The V gene lost 6 bases and the J gene lost 3 bases, with 16 bases spanning the gap. CDR1 and CDR2 (germline): MDHEN, SYDVKM.

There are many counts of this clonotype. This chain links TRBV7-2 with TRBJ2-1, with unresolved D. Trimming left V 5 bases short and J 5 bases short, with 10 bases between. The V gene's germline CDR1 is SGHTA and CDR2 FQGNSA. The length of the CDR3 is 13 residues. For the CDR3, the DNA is TGTGCCAGCAGCCCAGTATCCAACAATGAGCAGTTCTTC. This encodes CASSPVSNNEQFF. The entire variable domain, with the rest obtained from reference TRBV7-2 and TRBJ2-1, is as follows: GAGVSQSPSNKVTEKGKDVELRCDPISGHTALYWYRQSLGQGLEFLIYFQGNSAPDKSGLPSDRFSAERTGGSVSTLTIQRTQQEDSAVYLCASSPVSNNEQFFGPGTRLTVL.

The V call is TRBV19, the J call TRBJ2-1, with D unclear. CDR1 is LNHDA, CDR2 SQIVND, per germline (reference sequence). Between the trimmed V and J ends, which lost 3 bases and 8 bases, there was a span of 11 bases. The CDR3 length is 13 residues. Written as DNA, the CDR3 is TGTGCCAGTAGTATGTACGAGTTTTATGAGCAGTTCTTC. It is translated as CASSMYEFYEQFF.

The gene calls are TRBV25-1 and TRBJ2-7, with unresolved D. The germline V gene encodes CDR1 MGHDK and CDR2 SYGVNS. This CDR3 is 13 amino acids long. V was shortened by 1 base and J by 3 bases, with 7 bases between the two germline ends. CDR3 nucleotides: TGTGCCAGCAGTGAATCGCTTTACTACGAGCAGTACTTC. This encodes CASSESLYYEQYF.

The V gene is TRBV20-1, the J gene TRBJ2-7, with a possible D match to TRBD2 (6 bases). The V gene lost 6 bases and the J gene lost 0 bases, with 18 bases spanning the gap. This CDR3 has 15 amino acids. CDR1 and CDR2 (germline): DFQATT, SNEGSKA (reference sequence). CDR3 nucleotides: TGCAGTGCCACAGGCTCTAGCGCGAGCTCCTACGAGCAGTACTTC. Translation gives CSATGSSASSYEQYF.

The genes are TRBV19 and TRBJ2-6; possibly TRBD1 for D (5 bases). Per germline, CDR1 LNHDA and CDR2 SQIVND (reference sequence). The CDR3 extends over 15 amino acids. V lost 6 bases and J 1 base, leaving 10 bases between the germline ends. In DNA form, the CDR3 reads TGTGCCAGTAGACTAAGGGGATCTGGGGCCAACGTCCTGACTTTC. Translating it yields CASRLRGSGANVLTF.

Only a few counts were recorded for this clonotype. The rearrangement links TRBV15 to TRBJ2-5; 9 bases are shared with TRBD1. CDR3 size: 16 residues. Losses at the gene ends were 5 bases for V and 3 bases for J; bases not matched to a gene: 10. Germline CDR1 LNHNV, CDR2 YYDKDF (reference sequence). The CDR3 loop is CATSGPGQGEKETQYF. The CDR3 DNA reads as TGTGCCACCAGCGGACCGGGACAGGGAGAAAAAGAGACCCAGTACTTC.

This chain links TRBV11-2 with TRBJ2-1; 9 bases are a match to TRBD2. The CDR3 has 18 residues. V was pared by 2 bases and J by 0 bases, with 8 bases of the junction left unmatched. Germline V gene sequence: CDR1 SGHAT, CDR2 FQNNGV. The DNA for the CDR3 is TGTGCCAGCAGCTTAACCTACCAGACTAGCGGCTCCTACAATGAGCAGTTCTTC. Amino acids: CASSLTYQTSGSYNEQFF.

This CDR3 reads CASSAGTGAETQYF. Written as DNA, the CDR3 is TGCGCCAGCAGCGCTGGGACAGGGGCAGAGACCCAGTACTTC. The rearrangement joins TRBV5-1 to TRBJ2-5; 10 bases map to TRBD1. The germline gives CDR1 SGHRS, CDR2 YFSETQ. The CDR3 length is 14 residues. J was trimmed by 4 bases and V by 4 bases; bases with no gene match: 4.

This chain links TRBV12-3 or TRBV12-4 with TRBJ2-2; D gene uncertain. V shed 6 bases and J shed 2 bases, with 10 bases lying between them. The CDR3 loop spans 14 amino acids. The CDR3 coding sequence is TGTGCCAGCAGCCCCCCTCTCAACACCGGGGAGCTGTTTTTT. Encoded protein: CASSPPLNTGELFF.

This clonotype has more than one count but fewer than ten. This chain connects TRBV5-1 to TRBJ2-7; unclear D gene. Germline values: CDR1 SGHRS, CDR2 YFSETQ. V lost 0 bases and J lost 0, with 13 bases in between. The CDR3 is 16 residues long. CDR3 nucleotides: TGCGCCAGCAGCTTGGCCTCGGGCATTACCTCCTACGAGCAGTACTTC. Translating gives CASSLASGITSYEQYF.

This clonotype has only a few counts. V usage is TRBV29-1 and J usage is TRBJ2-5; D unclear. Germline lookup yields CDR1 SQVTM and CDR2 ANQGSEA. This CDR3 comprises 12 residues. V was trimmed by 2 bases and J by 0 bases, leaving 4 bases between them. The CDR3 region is CSVELDQETQYF. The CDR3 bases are TGCAGCGTTGAACTGGACCAAGAGACCCAGTACTTC.

The CDR3 loop reads CASSRRTESDTQYF. In DNA, the CDR3 is TGCGCCAGCAGCCGTAGGACGGAGTCAGATACGCAGTATTTT. The V and J genes are TRBV5-1 and TRBJ2-3; D call uncertain. V was trimmed by 4 bases and J by 4 bases, leaving 13 bases between them. The CDR3 is made up of 14 amino acids. The V gene's germline CDR1 is SGHRS and CDR2 YFSETQ.

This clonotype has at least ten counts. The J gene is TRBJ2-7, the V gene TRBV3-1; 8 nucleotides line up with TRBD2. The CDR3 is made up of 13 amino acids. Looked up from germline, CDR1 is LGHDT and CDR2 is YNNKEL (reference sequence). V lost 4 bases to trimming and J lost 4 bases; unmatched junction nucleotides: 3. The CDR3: CASSLREAYEQYF. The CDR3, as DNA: TGTGCCAGCAGCCTGCGGGAGGCGTACGAGCAGTACTTC.

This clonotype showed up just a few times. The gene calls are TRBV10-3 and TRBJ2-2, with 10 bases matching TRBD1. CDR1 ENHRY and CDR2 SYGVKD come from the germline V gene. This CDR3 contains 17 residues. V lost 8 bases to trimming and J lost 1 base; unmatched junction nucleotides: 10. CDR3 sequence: CAILFPGTGENTGELFF. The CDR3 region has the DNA TGTGCCATCCTGTTCCCCGGGACAGGGGAGAACACCGGGGAGCTGTTTTTT.

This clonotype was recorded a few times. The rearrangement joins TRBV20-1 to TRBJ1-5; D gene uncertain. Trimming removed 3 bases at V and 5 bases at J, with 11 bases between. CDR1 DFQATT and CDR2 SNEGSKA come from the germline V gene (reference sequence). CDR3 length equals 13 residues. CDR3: CSASWAPHQPQHF. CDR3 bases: TGCAGTGCTAGTTGGGCTCCCCATCAGCCCCAGCATTTT.

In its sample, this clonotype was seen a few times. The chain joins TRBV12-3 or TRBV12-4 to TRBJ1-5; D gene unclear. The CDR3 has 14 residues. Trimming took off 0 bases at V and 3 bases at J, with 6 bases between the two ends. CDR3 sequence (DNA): TGTGCCAGCAGTTTAGCGTCAGTCAATCAGCCCCAGCATTTT. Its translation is CASSLASVNQPQHF.

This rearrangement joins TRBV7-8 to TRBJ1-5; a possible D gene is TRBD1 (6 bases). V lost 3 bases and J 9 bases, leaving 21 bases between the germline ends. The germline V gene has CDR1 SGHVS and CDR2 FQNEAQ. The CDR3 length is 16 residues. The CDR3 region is CASSLEGGVKGRPQHF. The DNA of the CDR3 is TGTGCCAGCAGCTTGGAGGGGGGGGTTAAGGGACGGCCCCAGCATTTT.

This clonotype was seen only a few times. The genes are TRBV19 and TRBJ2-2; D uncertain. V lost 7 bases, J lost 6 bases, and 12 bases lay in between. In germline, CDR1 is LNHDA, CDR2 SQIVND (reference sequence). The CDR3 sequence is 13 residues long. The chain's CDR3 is CASTLMTPGELFF. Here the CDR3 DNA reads TGTGCCAGTACCCTAATGACCCCCGGGGAGCTGTTTTTT.

CDR3 DNA sequence: TGTGCCACCAGCAGCCACCACGGACAGCTTTTTAATCAGCCCCAGCATTTT. The encoded protein is CATSSHHGQLFNQPQHF. This chain joins TRBV15 and TRBJ1-5; D possibly corresponds to TRBD1 (6 bases). V was trimmed by 3 bases and J by 4 bases, leaving 19 bases between them. The CDR3 totals 17 residues. Germline V gene lookup returns CDR1 LNHNV and CDR2 YYDKDF (reference sequence).